Listed here are 22 T cell receptor beta chains from one sample, sequenced in a study of cytomegalovirus exposure and HLA in healthy donors. The study ran its PCR with 60 Vbeta and 13 Jbeta primers. The method was immunoSEQ multiplex PCR; TCRdb's version includes in-frame clones alone and lacks a portion of them. The table includes some 130,000 clones, approximately 85% detected once. The sample consisted of PBMCs. These receptors were collected from a woman aged 25-40 years in good health and CMV-seropositive.

This chain connects TRBV30 to TRBJ1-5; a weak D match, TRBD1 (5 bases). Germline V gene sequence: CDR1 GTSNPN, CDR2 SVGIG (reference sequence). The CDR3 loop spans 14 amino acids. The ends were cut back, 2 bases at V and 1 base at J, with 9 bases in the middle. The DNA of the CDR3 is TGTGCCTGGAGTTTGGACAACAGCAATCAGCCCCAGCATTTT. It translates to CAWSLDNSNQPQHF.

This clone turned up a few times. The V and J genes are TRBV29-1 and TRBJ2-3; TRBD2 agrees at 11 bases. Germline CDR1 and CDR2: SQVTM and ANQGSEA. This CDR3 comprises 16 residues. Trimming cost V 8 bases and J 3 bases; bases outside gene matches: 13. CDR3 sequence (DNA): TGCAGCTTCAGGCCGAGACTAGCGGGGCTAACAGATACGCAGTATTTT. Protein sequence: CSFRPRLAGLTDTQYF.

The V call is TRBV2, the J call TRBJ1-1; D gene uncertain. The CDR3 has 11 residues. V lost 7 bases and J lost 0, with 3 bases in between. The germline V gene encodes CDR1 SNHLY and CDR2 FYNNEI. This CDR3 is CASTMNTEAFF. CDR3 in DNA: TGTGCCAGCACCATGAACACTGAAGCTTTCTTT. Together with reference TRBV2 and TRBJ1-1, the CDR3 gives the full variable domain: EPEVTQTPSHQVTQMGQEVILRCVPISNHLYFYWYRQILGQKVEFLVSFYNNEISEKSEIFDDQFSVERPDGSNFTLKIRSTKLEDSAMYFCASTMNTEAFFGQGTRLTVV.

V is TRBV6-7 and J is TRBJ2-7, with 9 bases that match TRBD2. TRBV6-7 is an ORF, with its function uncertain. The V and J ends lost 4 bases and 7 bases, in that order; junction bases with no gene match: 8. This CDR3 has 14 residues. The CDR3 region is CASSFAGGPGEQYF. The CDR3 DNA sequence: TGTGCCAGCAGTTTCGCGGGAGGGCCAGGGGAGCAGTACTTC.

This clone was seen a single time. V gene TRBV27 combines with J gene TRBJ2-1; 9 bases match TRBD2. After removal of 4 bases from V and 0 bases from J, the junction contained 7 bases not matched to a gene. Germline-derived CDR1 and CDR2 are MNHEY and SMNVEV (reference sequence). CDR3 size: 17 residues. The CDR3 nucleotides read TGTGCCAGCAGTTCCGCGGGAGGGCCTTTCTCCTACAATGAGCAGTTCTTC. Amino acid sequence: CASSSAGGPFSYNEQFF.

The chain's CDR3 is CSAPGGGRSYF. The CDR3 region has the DNA TGCAGTGCCCCCGGCGGGGGACGTTCGTACTTC. J is TRBJ2-7 and V is TRBV20-1; 7 positions match TRBD2. The CDR3 has 11 residues. V lost 6 bases, J lost 12 bases, and 11 bases stayed unmatched. Per germline, CDR1 DFQATT and CDR2 SNEGSKA (reference sequence).

The chain couples TRBV30 to TRBJ2-2; 8 nucleotides line up with TRBD1. Unmatched junction bases numbered 5, after V lost 4 bases and J lost 4 bases. CDR3 length: 14 residues. Per germline, CDR1 GTSNPN and CDR2 SVGIG (reference sequence). Here the CDR3 reads CAWKIQGATGELFF. CDR3 nucleotide sequence: TGTGCCTGGAAGATCCAGGGGGCCACCGGGGAGCTGTTTTTT.

In regard to this clone: The same CDR3 arises from other DNA sequences in this sample as well. This chain uses TRBV2 with TRBJ2-5; D gene ambiguous. This CDR3 has 13 amino acids. Trimming removed 3 bases at V and 2 bases at J, with 7 bases between. Germline loops: CDR1 SNHLY, CDR2 FYNNEI. Written as DNA, the CDR3 is TGTGCCAGCAGTGATCGGGTGCAAGAGACCCAGTACTTC. Translated, it gives CASSDRVQETQYF.

This clone has just a few counts. The gene calls are TRBV5-1 and TRBJ2-5; no definite D call. Per the germline V gene, CDR1 is SGHRS and CDR2 is YFSETQ. Trimming removed 4 bases from V and 1 base from J, with 2 bases in between. The CDR3 loop spans 11 amino acids. The DNA of the CDR3 is TGCGCCAGCAGCCTCCAAGAGACCCAGTACTTC. It specifies CASSLQETQYF. Full variable domain (missing parts from reference TRBV5-1 and TRBJ2-5): KAGVTQTPRYLIKTRGQQVTLSCSPISGHRSVSWYQQTPGQGLQFLFEYFSETQRNKGNFPGRFSGRQFSNSRSEMNVSTLELGDSALYLCASSLQETQYFGPGTRLLVL.

This clone has only one observation. The genes are TRBV7-9 and TRBJ2-5, with D possibly being TRBD2 (6 bases). Looked up from germline, CDR1 is SEHNR and CDR2 is FQNEAQ (reference sequence). The V gene lost 3 bases and the J gene lost 11 bases, with 19 bases spanning the gap. The CDR3 runs to 14 residues. The CDR3: CASSFYSPGAEQYF. As DNA, the CDR3 is TGTGCCAGCAGCTTCTACAGCCCGGGAGCGGAGCAGTACTTC.

The chain combines TRBV30 with TRBJ1-2; no clear D. Germline V gene lookup returns CDR1 GTSNPN and CDR2 SVGIG (reference sequence). The V end lost 0 bases, the J end lost 0 bases, and 23 bases lay between the germline ends. There are 19 residues in the CDR3. The CDR3 sequence is CAWSVERPTYRGPNYGYTF. CDR3 DNA sequence: TGTGCCTGGAGTGTAGAGCGCCCGACTTATCGGGGTCCTAACTATGGCTACACCTTC.

The V call is TRBV9, the J call TRBJ2-7; possible D gene TRBD1, 6 bases. The V end was cut by 1 base, the J end by 7 bases, with 12 bases between. The germline V gene encodes CDR1 SGDLS and CDR2 YYNGEE. This CDR3 region has 13 residues. In nucleotides, the CDR3 is TGTGCCAGCAGCGTAACGACAGGCCGGGAGCAGTACTTC. Translation: CASSVTTGREQYF.

J is TRBJ2-3 and V is TRBV7-6; 13 positions match TRBD2. Trimming removed 5 bases from V and 6 bases from J; junction bases left unmatched: 5. Germline assignment: CDR1 SGHVS and CDR2 FNYEAQ. The CDR3 sequence is 15 residues long. The CDR3 DNA sequence: TGTGCCAGCAGCCCTCGGACTAGCGGGAGTGATACGCAGTATTTT. Amino acid sequence: CASSPRTSGSDTQYF.

This chain links TRBV15 with TRBJ2-3; TRBD1 might be the D (6 bases). V shed 0 bases and J shed 2 bases, with 15 bases lying between them. The germline gives CDR1 LNHNV, CDR2 YYDKDF (reference sequence). This CDR3 comprises 17 residues. The CDR3 spells CATSRDLGQPLTDTQYF. DNA for the CDR3: TGTGCCACCAGCAGAGATCTAGGACAGCCCCTCACAGATACGCAGTATTTT. The entire variable domain, with the rest obtained from reference TRBV15 and TRBJ2-3, is as follows: DAMVIQNPRYQVTQFGKPVTLSCSQTLNHNVMYWYQQKSSQAPKLLFHYYDKDFNNEADTPDNFQSRRPNTSFCFLDIRSPGLGDTAMYLCATSRDLGQPLTDTQYFGPGTRLTVL.

V is TRBV10-3 and J is TRBJ2-3, with 11 bases fitting TRBD2. The CDR3 is made up of 16 amino acids. The germline CDR1 and CDR2 sequences are ENHRY and SYGVKD. J was trimmed by 4 bases and V by 4 bases; bases with no gene match: 7. Written as DNA, the CDR3 is TGTGCCATCAGTGCTATAACTAGCGGGGGCCCAGATACGCAGTATTTT. This codes for CAISAITSGGPDTQYF.

The genes are TRBV7-2 and TRBJ1-2; maybe TRBD1 (5 bases). Germline lookup yields CDR1 SGHTA and CDR2 FQGNSA. V was cut by 3 bases and J by 4 bases, with 12 bases left in between. The CDR3 covers 14 residues. In DNA, the CDR3 is TGTGCCAGCAGCTTCCGGGACTCCTCCTATGGCTACACCTTC. Protein product: CASSFRDSSYGYTF.

The chain has TRBV7-7 and TRBJ2-3; perhaps TRBD2 as D (6 bases). This CDR3 contains 16 residues. Germline-derived CDR1 and CDR2 are SSHAT and FNYEAQ (reference sequence). V lost 5 bases and J 5 bases, leaving 20 bases between the germline ends. CDR3 sequence: CASSLGVRGSLDTQYF. In DNA form, the CDR3 reads TGTGCCAGCAGCCTGGGGGTGCGGGGATCCTTAGATACGCAGTATTTT. The full variable domain, completed using reference TRBV7-7 and TRBJ2-3, is GAGVSQSPRYKVTKRGQDVTLRCDPISSHATLYWYQQALGQGPEFLTYFNYEAQPDKSGLPSDRFSAERPEGSISTLTIQRTEQRDSAMYRCASSLGVRGSLDTQYFGPGTRLTVL.

The rearrangement joins TRBV27 to TRBJ2-7, with TRBD1 as a possible D gene (5 bases). Germline CDR1 MNHEY, CDR2 SMNVEV (reference sequence). Trimming pared 2 bases from V and 6 bases from J, leaving 11 bases between. The CDR3 consists of 13 residues. This chain's CDR3 is CASSLEDRREQYF. The CDR3 bases are TGTGCCAGCAGTTTAGAAGACAGACGCGAGCAGTACTTC.

The chain combines TRBV5-1 with TRBJ1-5; 7 nucleotides agree with TRBD1. The CDR3 sequence is 14 residues long. Trimming removed 4 bases from V and 6 bases from J; junction bases left unmatched: 7. The germline V gene has CDR1 SGHRS and CDR2 YFSETQ. CDR3: CASSPSTGTQPQHF. The CDR3 region has the DNA TGCGCCAGCAGCCCATCGACAGGGACTCAGCCCCAGCATTTT.

This clone was picked up one time. The chain is built from TRBV10-3 and TRBJ1-4, with TRBD1 matching 7 bases. The germline CDR1 and CDR2 sequences are ENHRY and SYGVKD. The CDR3 length is 15 residues. The V segment lost 2 bases and the J segment 7 bases; nucleotides outside the gene matches: 7. The CDR3 DNA reads as TGTGCCATCAGTGAGGGACCAGGGGGAGGTGAAAAACTGTTTTTT. It yields the protein CAISEGPGGGEKLFF.

V gene TRBV6-5 combines with J gene TRBJ2-1; possibly TRBD1 for D (7 bases). There are 13 residues in the CDR3. Germline V CDR1 and CDR2: MNHEY, SVGAGI. The germline V and J ends were trimmed by 2 bases and 8 bases, with 10 bases remaining between them. CDR3 sequence: CASSYDRDYEQFF. For the CDR3, the DNA is TGTGCCAGCAGTTACGACAGGGACTATGAGCAGTTCTTC.

This chain uses TRBV5-4 with TRBJ2-3; D is undetermined. This CDR3 has 16 amino acids. Trimming left V 0 bases short and J 0 bases short, with 11 bases between. Germline assignment: CDR1 SGHNT and CDR2 YYREEE (reference sequence). CDR3: CASSLGAVPSTDTQYF. The CDR3 nucleotides read TGTGCCAGCAGCTTGGGGGCTGTTCCTAGCACAGATACGCAGTATTTT. The variable domain in full, with the rest retrieved from reference TRBV5-4 and TRBJ2-3, is ETGVTQSPTHLIKTRGQQVTLRCSSQSGHNTVSWYQQALGQGPQFIFQYYREEENGRGNFPPRFSGLQFPNYSSELNVNALELDDSALYLCASSLGAVPSTDTQYFGPGTRLTVL.